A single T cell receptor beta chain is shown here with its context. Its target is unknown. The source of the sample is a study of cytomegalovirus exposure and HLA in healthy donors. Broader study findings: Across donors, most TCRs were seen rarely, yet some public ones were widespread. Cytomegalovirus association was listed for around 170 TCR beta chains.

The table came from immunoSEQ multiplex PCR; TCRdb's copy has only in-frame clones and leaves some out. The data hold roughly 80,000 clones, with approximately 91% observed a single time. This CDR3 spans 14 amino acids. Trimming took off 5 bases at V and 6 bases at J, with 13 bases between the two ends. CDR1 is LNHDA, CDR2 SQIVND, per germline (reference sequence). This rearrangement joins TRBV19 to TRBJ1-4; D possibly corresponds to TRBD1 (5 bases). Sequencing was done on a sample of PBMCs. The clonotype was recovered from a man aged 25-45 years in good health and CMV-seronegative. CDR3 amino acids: CASSPSTDYEKLFF. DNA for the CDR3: TGTGCCAGTAGTCCTTCGACAGATTATGAAAAACTGTTTTTT.